These 17 T cell receptor beta chains originate from one sample sequenced in a study of patients and donors after allogeneic stem cell transplantation. TCRdb analysed the RT-PCR reads with MiXCR anew, one entry per CDR3 protein. Of approximately 150,000 distinct CDR3 sequences listed, about a third are singletons. The sequenced material came from blood, either unsorted or a sorted T cell fraction (not recorded which). Receptors originate from a human donor who was either an allogeneic HSCT recipient or a stem cell or donor lymphocyte infusion donor (not recorded which). It is not recorded whose cells these are; they may come from a transplant donor.

The rearrangement uses TRBV2 and TRBJ1-6, with TRBD1 as a possible D gene (5 bases). The CDR3 consists of 14 residues. V lost 8 bases and J 7 bases, leaving 15 bases between the germline ends. Germline V gene lookup returns CDR1 SNHLY and CDR2 FYNNEI. Written as DNA, the CDR3 is TGTGCCAGCCGAGCCCGGGGGAACAATTCACCCCTCCACTTT. This encodes CASRARGNNSPLHF.

This clonotype was seen more than once but under ten times. The gene calls are TRBV12-3 or TRBV12-4 and TRBJ1-1; D unresolved. CDR3 size: 11 residues. V shed 7 bases and J shed 4 bases, with 7 bases lying between them. CDR3 loop: CASMVGTEAFF. The CDR3 region has the DNA TGTGCCAGCATGGTGGGCACTGAAGCTTTCTTT.

The chain combines TRBV10-3 with TRBJ2-3, with TRBD2 identical over 8 bases. Per germline, CDR1 ENHRY and CDR2 SYGVKD. CDR3 length: 14 amino acids. J was trimmed by 2 bases and V by 11 bases; bases with no gene match: 9. The CDR3 spells CAAGGAENTDTQYF. Written as DNA, the CDR3 is TGTGCCGCCGGGGGGGCAGAGAACACAGATACGCAGTATTTT.

This clonotype was detected only a few times. The V and J genes are TRBV9 and TRBJ1-2, with 7 bases that match TRBD1. Trimming removed 3 bases from V and 4 bases from J; junction bases left unmatched: 0. Per the germline V gene, CDR1 is SGDLS and CDR2 is YYNGEE. This CDR3 is 12 amino acids long. DNA of the CDR3: TGTGCCAGCAGCGGGGACAGCTATGGCTACACCTTC. Its protein is CASSGDSYGYTF.

This clonotype was seen a handful of times. The rearrangement links TRBV12-3 or TRBV12-4 to TRBJ2-5, with TRBD2 matching over 9 bases. CDR3 length equals 12 residues. J was trimmed by 9 bases and V by 5 bases; bases with no gene match: 4. This CDR3 is CASSPAGGSQYF. Here the CDR3 DNA reads TGTGCCAGCAGTCCCGCGGGGGGGTCCCAGTACTTC.

This clonotype was recorded a few times. The V call is TRBV10-3, the J call TRBJ1-2, with D perhaps matching TRBD1 (5 bases). Between the trimmed V and J ends, which lost 0 bases and 3 bases, there was a span of 14 bases. Germline CDR1 and CDR2: ENHRY and SYGVKD. The CDR3 runs 16 residues. CDR3 protein: CAISESPGDDDYGYTF. The CDR3 nucleotides read TGTGCCATCAGTGAGTCGCCCGGGGACGATGACTATGGCTACACCTTC.

The rearrangement uses TRBV20-1 and TRBJ1-5; weak D call: TRBD1 (6 bases). Trimming shortened V by 3 bases and J by 9 bases, and 21 bases separated the two germline ends. This CDR3 has 15 residues. Germline-derived CDR1 and CDR2 are DFQATT and SNEGSKA (reference sequence). CDR3 in DNA: TGCAGTGCTAGTCAAAGGGGGTTTCAAGGTCGGCCCCAGCATTTT. This codes for CSASQRGFQGRPQHF.

This clonotype showed up just a few times. The V call is TRBV12-3 or TRBV12-4, the J call TRBJ1-6; maybe TRBD1 (6 bases). The CDR3 length is 17 residues. The V end was cut by 5 bases, the J end by 7 bases, with 21 bases between. In DNA form, the CDR3 reads TGTGCCAGCAGTCCCCACAGGGCCAAGGTCCCAAATTCACCCCTCCACTTT. It translates to CASSPHRAKVPNSPLHF.

V gene TRBV20-1 combines with J gene TRBJ1-6; D unresolved. CDR1 is DFQATT and CDR2 is SNEGSKA in the germline V gene (reference sequence). Trimming took 2 bases from V and 0 from J, leaving 11 bases between them. The CDR3 is 16 residues long. DNA of the CDR3: TGCAGTGCTAGACCTGCGCCTAGCTCCTATAATTCACCCCTCCACTTT. Amino acid sequence: CSARPAPSSYNSPLHF.

This chain uses TRBV4-1 with TRBJ1-3; D is possibly TRBD1 (6 bases). Germline CDR1 MGHRA, CDR2 YSYEKL. V was shortened by 2 bases and J by 2 bases, with 13 bases between the two germline ends. The CDR3 loop spans 16 amino acids. The CDR3 is CASSQTGRPTGNTIYF. CDR3 bases: TGCGCCAGCAGCCAAACAGGGAGGCCCACTGGAAACACCATATATTTT.

This rearrangement joins TRBV2 to TRBJ1-2; 7 bases line up with TRBD1. V shed 0 bases and J 5 bases; nucleotides not matched to a gene: 6. Per germline, CDR1 SNHLY and CDR2 FYNNEI. There are 15 residues in the CDR3. CDR3 DNA sequence: TGTGCCAGCAGTGAAGCTTACACAGGGGTATATGGCTACACCTTC. Protein sequence: CASSEAYTGVYGYTF.

This clonotype was detected only a few times. The chain recombines TRBV5-1 with TRBJ2-3; D is perhaps TRBD1 (5 bases). From germline, CDR1 is SGHRS and CDR2 YFSETQ. There are 14 residues in the CDR3. The V and J ends lost 1 base and 5 bases respectively, with 11 bases between them. The CDR3 coding sequence is TGCGCCAGCAGCTTGCTCCAGGGCAGAGATACGCAGTATTTT. This codes for CASSLLQGRDTQYF.

This clonotype was detected only a few times. The V and J genes are TRBV29-1 and TRBJ2-3, with D perhaps assigned TRBD1 or TRBD2 (5 bases each). The CDR3 has 14 amino acids. V dropped 4 bases and J dropped 2 bases, with 13 bases sitting between them. Germline loops: CDR1 SQVTM, CDR2 ANQGSEA. The CDR3 coding sequence is TGCAGCGTTGGGGGGACGGCATACACAGATACGCAGTATTTT. Translation gives CSVGGTAYTDTQYF.

This chain connects TRBV6-1 to TRBJ1-5; no definite D call. The CDR3 has 14 residues. In germline, CDR1 is MNHNS, CDR2 SASEGT. The V end was cut by 11 bases, the J end by 4 bases, with 18 bases between. Here the CDR3 DNA reads TGTGCCGTAGAAGAGGGTGGCAGGAATCAGCCCCAGCATTTT. Encoded protein: CAVEEGGRNQPQHF.

The V and J genes are TRBV6-6 and TRBJ2-7; D not certain. The CDR3 length is 14 residues. V was clipped by 0 bases and J by 0 bases, with 6 bases between them. Looked up from germline, CDR1 is MNHNY and CDR2 is SVGAGI (reference sequence). CDR3 sequence: CASSYSLSSYEQYF. CDR3 coding DNA: TGTGCCAGCAGTTACTCGCTAAGCTCCTACGAGCAGTACTTC.

Points on this clonotype: Compared with germline, one end of the junction differs, possibly owing to a read error. The rearrangement uses TRBV7-9 and TRBJ1-6; D unresolved. The CDR3 extends over 15 amino acids. Germline loops: CDR1 SEHNR, CDR2 FQNEAQ (reference sequence). The CDR3, as DNA: TGTGCCAGCAGCTTGCCCAACTCCCATAATTCACCCCTCCACTTT. The encoded protein is CASSLPNSHNSPLHF.

The chain couples TRBV6-5 to TRBJ2-1, with a possible D match to TRBD2 (6 bases). Trimming left V 6 bases short and J 7 bases short, with 16 bases between. From germline, CDR1 is MNHEY and CDR2 SVGAGI. The CDR3 has 14 residues. In DNA, the CDR3 is TGTGCCAGCAGAGAGGGGCTAGGGAGGAATGAGCAGTTCTTC. It translates to CASREGLGRNEQFF.